This passage covers 18 T cell receptor beta chains from one sample sequenced in a study of shared clonotypes between healthy human individuals. Here immunoSEQ multiplex PCR was the method, and the copy in TCRdb shows in-frame clones only, minus some. The profile covers 1,500,000 or so clones, with less than 99% appearing a single time and about 0.35% taken by the ten largest. Material: naive CD4+ T cells sorted from blood. Subset here: CD45RA+ positively selected. The receptors shown here come from a man younger than 40 in good health.

The chain joins TRBV27 to TRBJ2-7; 12 nucleotides align to TRBD2. The germline V gene encodes CDR1 MNHEY and CDR2 SMNVEV (reference sequence). V was pared by 6 bases and J by 6 bases, with 12 bases of the junction left unmatched. CDR3 length: 16 residues. The CDR3 DNA sequence: TGTGCCAGCAGCTCTAGCGGGAGGGCCCGTTCGGTCGAGCAGTACTTC. Protein: CASSSSGRARSVEQYF.

The chain employs TRBV15 and TRBJ2-2; the match to TRBD2 covers 14 bases. CDR3 length equals 17 residues. CDR1 is LNHNV and CDR2 is YYDKDF in the germline V gene (reference sequence). The junction had 8 bases not matched to a gene; V was cut back by 6 bases and J by 5 bases. The CDR3 coding sequence is TGTGCCACCAGAGAGGAAGGGACTAGCGGGAGAACCGGGGAGCTGTTTTTT. Its translation is CATREEGTSGRTGELFF.

About this clone itself: Additional DNA sequences in this sample encode the identical CDR3. The chain links TRBV5-4 to TRBJ1-5; D is ambiguous. Germline values: CDR1 SGHNT, CDR2 YYREEE (reference sequence). The CDR3 is 15 amino acids. The V gene lost 0 bases and the J gene lost 4 bases, with 11 bases spanning the gap. CDR3 in amino acids: CASSLGTGTNQPQHF. The CDR3 DNA reads as TGTGCCAGCAGCTTGGGGACCGGAACAAATCAGCCCCAGCATTTT.

The chain links TRBV9 to TRBJ2-1; TRBD2 matches at 7 bases. CDR3 length: 16 amino acids. Germline V gene data show CDR1 as SGDLS and CDR2 as YYNGEE. J was trimmed by 0 bases and V by 4 bases; bases with no gene match: 7. Here the CDR3 reads CASSSLGGSSYNEQFF. Written as DNA, the CDR3 is TGTGCCAGCAGCTCGTTGGGGGGGAGCTCCTACAATGAGCAGTTCTTC.

This chain joins TRBV2 and TRBJ2-7; 11 nucleotides line up with TRBD2. V lost 6 bases, J lost 0 bases, and 4 bases stayed unmatched. Germline CDR1 is SNHLY and CDR2 is FYNNEI. The CDR3 spans 15 residues. CDR3 DNA sequence: TGTGCCAGCAGAGGACTAGCGGGTGTCTCCTACGAGCAGTACTTC. Its translation is CASRGLAGVSYEQYF. The whole variable domain, filled in from reference TRBV2 and TRBJ2-7, reads EPEVTQTPSHQVTQMGQEVILRCVPISNHLYFYWYRQILGQKVEFLVSFYNNEISEKSEIFDDQFSVERPDGSNFTLKIRSTKLEDSAMYFCASRGLAGVSYEQYFGPGTRLTVT.

This clone has just one count. The V gene is TRBV30, the J gene TRBJ2-7; 11 bases are shared with TRBD2. Germline lookup yields CDR1 GTSNPN and CDR2 SVGIG (reference sequence). V lost 5 bases and J lost 0; bases outside the gene matches: 0. The CDR3 covers 13 residues. The CDR3 DNA sequence: TGTGCCTGGGGGACTAGCGGCTCCTACGAGCAGTACTTC. This translates into CAWGTSGSYEQYF.

J is TRBJ2-3 and V is TRBV5-8; 9 bases are a match to TRBD2. With 4 bases clipped from V and 1 base from J, the junction kept 4 bases outside the gene matches. Germline V lookup: CDR1 SGHTS, CDR2 YDEGEE. This CDR3 region has 15 residues. The DNA for the CDR3 is TGTGCCAGCAGCCCCTGGACTAGCGGCACAGATACGCAGTATTTT. Translated: CASSPWTSGTDTQYF.

This clone was observed once. The rearrangement joins TRBV29-1 to TRBJ2-1; D is ambiguous. CDR1 is SQVTM, CDR2 ANQGSEA, per germline. CDR3 length equals 10 residues. V was clipped by 7 bases and J by 5 bases, with 6 bases between them. The CDR3 sequence: CSAENNEQFF. CDR3 sequence (DNA): TGCAGCGCGGAAAACAATGAGCAGTTCTTC.

The rearrangement links TRBV5-1 to TRBJ2-3; TRBD1 aligns across 8 bases. V dropped 3 bases and J dropped 1; count of bases not matched to a gene: 10. The germline CDR1 and CDR2 sequences are SGHRS and YFSETQ. The CDR3 sequence is 17 residues long. The CDR3 nucleotides are TGCGCCAGCAGCTGGACGACAGGGGTCTTGGGCACAGATACGCAGTATTTT. Translation gives CASSWTTGVLGTDTQYF.

The chain links TRBV5-4 to TRBJ2-3; TRBD2 matches 16 bases. CDR1 is SGHNT and CDR2 is YYREEE in the germline V gene (reference sequence). The CDR3 runs 18 residues. After removal of 6 bases from V and 4 bases from J, the junction contained 11 bases not matched to a gene. DNA of the CDR3: TGTGCCAGCATCGATCATGGGACTAGCGGGAGGGTCTCAGATACGCAGTATTTT. It is translated as CASIDHGTSGRVSDTQYF. Looking up the rest from reference TRBV5-4 and TRBJ2-3 gives the full variable domain: ETGVTQSPTHLIKTRGQQVTLRCSSQSGHNTVSWYQQALGQGPQFIFQYYREEENGRGNFPPRFSGLQFPNYSSELNVNALELDDSALYLCASIDHGTSGRVSDTQYFGPGTRLTVL.

The rearrangement joins TRBV18 to TRBJ1-4; D is perhaps TRBD1 (5 bases). Germline values: CDR1 KGHSH, CDR2 LQKENI. There are 15 residues in the CDR3. V gave up 4 bases and J gave up 4 bases, with 13 bases separating them. CDR3 residues: CASSLTGVGNEKLFF. CDR3 bases: TGTGCCAGCTCACTAACAGGTGTTGGTAATGAAAAACTGTTTTTT.

On this clone: The same CDR3 can be traced to other DNA sequences in this sample. This chain connects TRBV2 to TRBJ1-2; 10 nucleotides match TRBD1. V lost 6 bases to trimming and J lost 4 bases; unmatched junction nucleotides: 5. CDR1 and CDR2 from the germline V gene are SNHLY and FYNNEI. The CDR3 sequence is 14 residues long. CDR3 nucleotides: TGTGCCAGCAGAGGGACAGGGGATCTCTATGGCTACACCTTC. As protein: CASRGTGDLYGYTF.

This sequence joins TRBV28 and TRBJ1-1; 7 bases are shared with TRBD1. CDR3 size: 14 residues. J lost 5 bases, V lost 3 bases, and 6 bases had no gene match. The germline V gene has CDR1 MDHEN and CDR2 SYDVKM. The CDR3 DNA reads as TGTGCCAGCAGTTTCGCACAGGGGTATACTGAAGCTTTCTTT. It encodes CASSFAQGYTEAFF.

J is TRBJ1-4 and V is TRBV20-1, with TRBD1 as a possible D gene (5 bases). The germline V and J ends were trimmed by 3 bases and 14 bases, with 10 bases remaining between them. This CDR3 comprises 10 residues. The germline gives CDR1 DFQATT, CDR2 SNEGSKA (reference sequence). CDR3 protein: CSASWGGLFF. In nucleotides, the CDR3 is TGCAGTGCTAGTTGGGGGGGGCTGTTTTTT.

The chain joins TRBV29-1 to TRBJ2-6, with 9 nucleotides matching TRBD1. CDR1 SQVTM and CDR2 ANQGSEA come from the germline V gene. V shed 6 bases and J 0 bases; nucleotides not matched to a gene: 12. CDR3 length: 18 amino acids. The CDR3 DNA sequence: TGCAGCGTCCGTGGGACAGGGTTCGGGGCCTCTGGGGCCAACGTCCTGACTTTC. Translating it yields CSVRGTGFGASGANVLTF.

The rearrangement links TRBV6-1 to TRBJ2-3, with 7 positions matching TRBD1. The CDR3 has 15 residues. V shed 5 bases and J 2 bases; nucleotides not matched to a gene: 7. CDR1 is MNHNS and CDR2 is SASEGT in the germline V gene. DNA for the CDR3: TGTGCCAGCAGTCCTCTGACAGGGACCACAGATACGCAGTATTTT. Protein product: CASSPLTGTTDTQYF.

In its sample, this clone was seen once. The chain uses TRBV28 and TRBJ2-7; 8 bases fit TRBD2. CDR1 is MDHEN and CDR2 is SYDVKM in the germline V gene. This CDR3 region has 13 residues. The V and J ends lost 6 bases and 6 bases, in that order; junction bases with no gene match: 7. The CDR3 nucleotides read TGTGCCAGCAGCCGAGCGGGAGTAATCGAGCAGTACTTC. As protein: CASSRAGVIEQYF.

Worth noting for this clone: Other DNA sequences of this sample code for an identical CDR3. The rearrangement joins TRBV5-1 to TRBJ2-5; D is uncertain. This CDR3 region has 11 residues. V lost 4 bases, J lost 5 bases, and 6 bases lay in between. CDR1 is SGHRS, CDR2 YFSETQ, per germline. As DNA, the CDR3 is TGCGCCAGCAGCCCCGGGGAGACCCAGTACTTC. Protein product: CASSPGETQYF.